This TCR beta chain is drawn from a study of blood T cell repertoires in COVID-19. The wider study: COVID-19 samples from acute and convalescent phases originated in the United States, Italy and Spain.

The germline CDR1 and CDR2 sequences are SGHVS and FQNEAQ. V lost 3 bases, J lost 7 bases, and 5 bases stayed unmatched. The CDR3 spans 14 residues. Authors' data handling: Amplification from reference gene primers served as the basis for estimated nucleated cell counts. Produced via immunoSEQ multiplex PCR; TCRdb's table is partial and in-frame only. V and J calls and clone size are copied from that table; D and trimming were computed from the DNA. Altogether a few hundred thousand clones are present, about four fifths being singletons, with the ten largest covering roughly 3.2%. Ten or more counts support this clone.

The material sequenced was PBMCs or T cells enriched from blood (not recorded which). The clonotype was recovered from a man in his forties or fifties who had recovered from COVID-19. The chain recombines TRBV7-8 with TRBJ1-3, with 8 bases that match TRBD1. The CDR3 loop is CASSFATGANTIYF. The CDR3 DNA sequence: TGTGCCAGCAGCTTTGCGACAGGGGCCAACACCATATATTTT.